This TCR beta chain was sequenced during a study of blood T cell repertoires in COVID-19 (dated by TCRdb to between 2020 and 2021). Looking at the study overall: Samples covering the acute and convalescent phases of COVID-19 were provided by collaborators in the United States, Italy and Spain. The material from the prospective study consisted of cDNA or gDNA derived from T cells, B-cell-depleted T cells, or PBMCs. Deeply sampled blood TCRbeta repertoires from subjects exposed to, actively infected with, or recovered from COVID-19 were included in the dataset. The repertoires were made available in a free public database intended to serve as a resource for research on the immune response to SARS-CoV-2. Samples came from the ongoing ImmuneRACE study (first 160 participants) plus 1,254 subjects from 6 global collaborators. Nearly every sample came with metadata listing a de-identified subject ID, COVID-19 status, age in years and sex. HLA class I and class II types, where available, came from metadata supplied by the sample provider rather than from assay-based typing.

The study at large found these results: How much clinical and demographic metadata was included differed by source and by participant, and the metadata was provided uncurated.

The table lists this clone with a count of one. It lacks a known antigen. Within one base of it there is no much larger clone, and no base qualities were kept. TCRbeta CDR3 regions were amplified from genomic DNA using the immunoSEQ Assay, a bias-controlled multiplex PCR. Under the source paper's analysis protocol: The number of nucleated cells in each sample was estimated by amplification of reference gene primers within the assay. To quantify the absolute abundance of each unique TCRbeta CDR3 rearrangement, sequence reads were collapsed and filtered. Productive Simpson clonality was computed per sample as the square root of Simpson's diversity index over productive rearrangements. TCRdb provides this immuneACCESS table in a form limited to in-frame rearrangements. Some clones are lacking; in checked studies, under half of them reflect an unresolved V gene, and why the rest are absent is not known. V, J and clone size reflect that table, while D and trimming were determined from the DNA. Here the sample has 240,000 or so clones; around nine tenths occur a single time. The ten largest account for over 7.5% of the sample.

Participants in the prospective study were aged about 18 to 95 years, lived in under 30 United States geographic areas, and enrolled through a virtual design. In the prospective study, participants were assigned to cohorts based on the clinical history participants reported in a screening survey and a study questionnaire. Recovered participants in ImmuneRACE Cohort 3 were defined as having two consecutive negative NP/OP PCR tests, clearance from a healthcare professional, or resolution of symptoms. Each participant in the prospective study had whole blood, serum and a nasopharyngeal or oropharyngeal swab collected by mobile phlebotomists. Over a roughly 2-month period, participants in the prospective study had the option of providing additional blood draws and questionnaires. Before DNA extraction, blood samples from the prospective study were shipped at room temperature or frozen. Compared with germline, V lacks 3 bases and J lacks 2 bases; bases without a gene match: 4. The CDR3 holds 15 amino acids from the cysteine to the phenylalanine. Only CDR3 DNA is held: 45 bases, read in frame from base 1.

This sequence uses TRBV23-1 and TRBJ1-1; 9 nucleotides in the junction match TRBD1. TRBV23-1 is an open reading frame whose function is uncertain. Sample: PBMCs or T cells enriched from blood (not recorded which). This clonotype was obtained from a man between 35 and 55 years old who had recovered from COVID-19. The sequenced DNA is TGCGCCAGCAGTCACGGGACAGGGCCTAACACTGAAGCTTTCTTT. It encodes CASSHGTGPNTEAFF.